A selection of T cell receptor beta chains follows, all from one sample in a study of blood T cell repertoires in COVID-19. TCRdb's table, derived via immunoSEQ multiplex PCR, lists solely in-frame clones and lacks some. The sample shows some 200,000 clones, approximately 90% of them seen only once. The sequenced sample consisted of peripheral blood. These receptors were collected from a man aged 18-30 years with active or convalescent COVID-19. The CDR3 runs from the conserved cysteine through the conserved F or W. Fields, in order: clone size, D gene, J gene, V gene, CDR3 DNA, CDR3 protein. A D gene is named only where the DNA matches it firmly. Clone size is shown for a subset of rows, as once, few, many or a class of expanded clone.

>NA|NA|TRBJ1-1|TRBV19
TGTGCCAGTAGTACCGAGGGACATTCTGAAGCTTTCTTT
CASSTEGHSEAFF
>NA|TRBD1|TRBJ2-2|TRBV7-3
TGTGCCAGCAGAAAGGGGACAGCCGTGGCCGGGGAGCTGTTTTTT
CASRKGTAVAGELFF
>NA|NA|TRBJ2-7|TRBV3-1/TRBV3-2
TGTGCCAGCAGCCAGGGAGGGACAGAGCAGTACTTC
CASSQGGTEQYF
>NA|NA|TRBJ1-1|TRBV28
TGTGCCAGCAGAGATATCCAGGGGACTGAAGCTTTCTTT
CASRDIQGTEAFF
>NA|TRBD1|TRBJ1-1|TRBV19
TGTGCCAGTAGTACGAGCCGGACAGGGATTAACACTGAAGCTTTCTTT
CASSTSRTGINTEAFF
>once|TRBD1|TRBJ1-2|TRBV6-5
TGTGCCAGCAGTTACTACGCAGGGGGAGCTAACTATGGCTACACCTTC
CASSYYAGGANYGYTF
>NA|NA|TRBJ1-1|TRBV2
TGTGCTTGCGGGGGCGAATCAAGGGACACTGAAGCTTTCTTT
CACGGESRDTEAFF
>NA|TRBD2|TRBJ2-3|TRBV11-2
TGTGCCAGCAGCCCCGGGACTAGCGGGGGGCTGGGCACAGATACGCAGTATTTT
CASSPGTSGGLGTDTQYF
>few|NA|TRBJ2-7|TRBV21-1
TGTGCCAGCACCAACAGAGGTTACGAGCAGTACTTC
CASTNRGYEQYF
>NA|TRBD2|TRBJ2-5|TRBV12-5
TGTGCTAGTGGACTGGCGGGGGGAGAGACCCAGTACTTC
CASGLAGGETQYF
>NA|TRBD1|TRBJ1-5|TRBV19
TGTGCCAGTTACAGGGGTAGTAACCAGCCCCAGCATTTT
CASYRGSNQPQHF
>NA|NA|TRBJ2-1|TRBV27
TGTGCCAGCAGTGAAACAGAGGGTAGGGTAGGTGAGCAGTTCTTC
CASSETEGRVGEQFF
>NA|TRBD1|TRBJ1-1|TRBV27
TGTGCCAGCAGTTTGGGGACAGGGCTATATACTGAAGCTTTCTTT
CASSLGTGLYTEAFF
>NA|NA|TRBJ2-3|TRBV12-5
TGTGCTAGTGGTTTGGGCTCTAGGGGGACAGATACGCAGTATTTT
CASGLGSRGTDTQYF
>NA|TRBD1|TRBJ1-2|TRBV2
TGTGCCAGCAGCGCCGGGACAGGCCGGCCTAACTATGGCTACACCTTC
CASSAGTGRPNYGYTF
>NA|NA|TRBJ1-1|TRBV5-8
TGTGCCAGCAGCCTAGACAGGAACACTGAAGCTTTCTTT
CASSLDRNTEAFF
>NA|TRBD1|TRBJ1-1|TRBV9
TGTGCCAGCAGCGTAGGGGGACAGGGGAAGAACACTGAAGCTTTCTTT
CASSVGGQGKNTEAFF
>NA|NA|TRBJ1-5|TRBV7-9
TGTGCCAGCAGCTTGGAGGGAGGCAATCAGCCCCAGCATTTT
CASSLEGGNQPQHF
>few|NA|TRBJ1-5|TRBV24-1
TGTGCCACCAGTGACCCGGCGGGGGCAGGAGGCAATCAGCCCCAGCATTTT
CATSDPAGAGGNQPQHF
>NA|TRBD2|TRBJ2-3|TRBV5-1
TGCGCCAGCAGCTCTGGGACTAGCGGGGCGAGCACAGATACGCAGTATTTT
CASSSGTSGASTDTQYF
>NA|TRBD2|TRBJ2-7|TRBV30
TGTGCCTGGCGACTAGCGGGGACCTACGAGCAGTACTTC
CAWRLAGTYEQYF
>NA|NA|TRBJ2-7|TRBV24-1
TGTGCCACCAGTGACCCGGTGGTGTGGAGCTCCTACGAGCAGTACTTC
CATSDPVVWSSYEQYF
>NA|NA|TRBJ2-2|TRBV19
TGTGCCAGTAGTATTGGGCAGGTCAGCACCGGGGAGCTGTTTTTT
CASSIGQVSTGELFF
>NA|NA|TRBJ1-1|TRBV29-1
TGCAGCGTTGACGGGTTGGGAGGGGTGAACACTGAAGCTTTCTTT
CSVDGLGGVNTEAFF